This TCR beta chain stems from a study of T-cell reconstitution after alpha-beta-depleted transplantation in children (dated by TCRdb to 2015 to 2016). Regarding the study in general: The study quantitatively tracked T-cell immune reconstitution after TCRalphabeta/CD19-depleted allogeneic hematopoietic cell transplantation in children using TCR repertoire profiling.

Library preparation was by PCR. Data came from an Illumina HiSeq 2500. TCR libraries were prepared with molecular barcoding, using unique molecular identifiers to normalize TCRbeta repertoire quantification. TCRdb reprocessing: public reads trimmed at Q25 with fastp, clones called with MiXCR, in-frame beta chains kept. Rows are combined by CDR3 protein, so each entry shows the most common genes and DNA. The sample profile shows a few hundred thousand distinct CDR3 sequences; about a tenth of them were found once. The ten largest clones add up to 28% of the sample. This clonotype was detected many times. Its cognate antigen has yet to be identified. Base qualities are not provided; no much larger clone lies one nucleotide away. The treatment or condition label, as the study defines it: allogeneic hematopoietic cell transplantation with graft depleted of TCRalphabeta T cells and CD19 B cells. Transplant recipients were children who received TCRalphabeta/CD19-depleted allogeneic hematopoietic cell grafts.

The germline V gene supplies CDR1 MNHEY and CDR2 SVGAGI. Its CDR3 holds 13 amino acids, cysteine through phenylalanine. Solely the CDR3 DNA is kept, with 39 bases framed from the first base. The V and J ends are trimmed by 0 bases and 3 bases, leaving 3 bases between them. Findings and caveats that apply to the study as a whole: The high TCRbeta diversity at day 60 in some patients was ascribed to recipient T cells and intrathymic progenitors that had survived conditioning. Hyperexpanded clone frequencies declined over subsequent months; after one year, T-cell counts and TCRbeta diversity were mostly attributed to newly produced T cells. The apparently early alphabetaT-cell count recovery about two months after transplant was reportedly dependent on only several hundred rapidly expanded clones derived from non-depleted graft cells.

The sequence links TRBV6-5 to TRBJ1-5; a confident D gene designation cannot be given. Source: PBMCs, taken before TCRalphabeta/CD19-depleted stem cell transplant. This receptor was obtained from a child less than two years old with acute myeloid leukemia, due to receive a stem cell transplant. The CDR3 has the sequence CASSYSDNQPQHF. The sequence in DNA is TGTGCCAGCAGTTACTCGGACAATCAGCCCCAGCATTTT.